These 25 T cell receptor beta chains were sequenced from one sample in a study of human T cells and chemical hapten exposure (dated by TCRdb to 2020 to 2022). Total RNA was extracted from unfractionated whole blood that had been collected in Tempus Blood RNA tubes. Library preparation used 5' RACE. The reads were generated on an Illumina MiSeq. TCRdb reanalyzed the raw reads on its own, using fastp at Q25 for trimming and MiXCR for clone calling, and kept in-frame beta chains. When rows share a CDR3 protein, they turn into one entry using the most common DNA and genes. The sample includes 110,000 to 150,000 distinct CDR3 sequences, with about 4.3% observed a single time. Over 1.1% of the sample is in the top ten clones. These receptors originate from a female donor in good health.

This clonotype was counted ten times or more. The J gene is TRBJ1-1, the V gene TRBV6-1, with D possibly being TRBD1 (5 bases). The ends were cut back, 6 bases at V and 3 bases at J, with 23 bases in the middle. The CDR3 is 17 amino acids. Germline V CDR1 and CDR2: MNHNS, SASEGT. This CDR3 is CASSRSGGRDWDTEAFF. CDR3 nucleotides: TGTGCCAGCAGCCGAAGTGGGGGGAGGGACTGGGACACTGAAGCTTTCTTT.

This clonotype was seen at least ten times. This rearrangement joins TRBV10-3 to TRBJ1-5; a possible D gene is TRBD1 (6 bases). Per germline, CDR1 ENHRY and CDR2 SYGVKD. V was cut by 0 bases and J by 2 bases, with 14 bases left in between. The CDR3 spans 17 residues. CDR3 DNA: TGTGCCATCAGTGAGTCGTCAGGGGTATCGGGCAATCAGCCCCAGCATTTT. Amino acids: CAISESSGVSGNQPQHF.

At least ten counts were recorded for this clonotype. This sequence joins TRBV29-1 and TRBJ2-3, with TRBD1 matching over 11 bases. V dropped 7 bases and J dropped 6; count of bases not matched to a gene: 12. CDR1 and CDR2 (germline): SQVTM, ANQGSEA. CDR3 length equals 15 residues. CDR3 sequence: CSAKSGQGASDTQYF. The CDR3 coding sequence is TGCAGCGCGAAGAGTGGACAGGGGGCCTCGGATACGCAGTATTTT.

The chain couples TRBV7-2 to TRBJ1-3; TRBD1 is a possible D gene (5 bases). The CDR3 has 15 amino acids. V was pared by 0 bases and J by 2 bases, with 8 bases between. Looked up from germline, CDR1 is SGHTA and CDR2 is FQGNSA. The CDR3 DNA sequence: TGTGCCAGCAGCTTAGCCGGGACTACTGGAAACACCATATATTTT. Translation: CASSLAGTTGNTIYF.

This clonotype was recorded at least ten times. The chain's CDR3 is CASSPQGGGNSPLHF. The CDR3 region has the DNA TGTGCCAGCAGCCCTCAGGGTGGCGGAAATTCACCCCTCCACTTT. V usage is TRBV7-2 and J usage is TRBJ1-6, with D perhaps TRBD1 (5 bases). The V gene lost 5 bases and the J gene lost 7 bases, with 15 bases spanning the gap. Germline V gene lookup returns CDR1 SGHTA and CDR2 FQGNSA. CDR3 length: 15 amino acids.

This clonotype occurred many times. The chain couples TRBV19 to TRBJ1-5; 9 nucleotides line up with TRBD1. The CDR3 is made up of 15 amino acids. Germline CDR1 reads LNHDA; CDR2 reads SQIVND (reference sequence). V was pared by 6 bases and J by 3 bases, with 6 bases of the junction left unmatched. The CDR3 spells CASRDRGKINQPQHF. The CDR3 DNA is TGTGCCAGTAGAGACAGGGGGAAGATCAATCAGCCCCAGCATTTT.

In this sample, this clonotype turned up a few times. The rearrangement links TRBV20-1 to TRBJ1-3, with D possibly matching TRBD1 (6 bases). V was cut by 2 bases and J by 4 bases, with 15 bases left in between. Germline CDR1 DFQATT, CDR2 SNEGSKA (reference sequence). The CDR3 has 15 amino acids. CDR3 loop: CSARHLGQPGNTIYF. CDR3 coding DNA: TGCAGTGCTAGACACCTAGGACAGCCAGGAAACACCATATATTTT.

This clonotype was observed many times. V usage is TRBV4-2 and J usage is TRBJ2-5; D is undetermined. V was shortened by 0 bases and J by 0 bases, with 5 bases between the two germline ends. The CDR3 contains 14 residues. CDR1 and CDR2 from the germline V gene are LGHNA and YNFKEQ. The CDR3 coding sequence is TGTGCCAGCAGCCAAGATCTGGACCAAGAGACCCAGTACTTC. Protein product: CASSQDLDQETQYF.

Only a few counts were recorded for this clonotype. The CDR3 DNA reads as TGTGCCAGCAGTTTTGGGGAGTGTAAGAAAGAAGCTTTCTTT. It encodes CASSFGECKKEAFF. This chain uses TRBV12-3 or TRBV12-4 with TRBJ1-1; unclear D gene. CDR3 size: 14 residues. Trimming removed 3 bases at V and 8 bases at J, with 16 bases between.

This clonotype was counted at least ten times. J is TRBJ1-1 and V is TRBV5-5, with a possible D match to TRBD1 (6 bases). The length of the CDR3 is 15 residues. The germline gives CDR1 SGHKS, CDR2 YYEKEE (reference sequence). V was clipped by 8 bases and J by 5 bases, with 22 bases between them. The DNA of the CDR3 is TGTGCCAGTTGGGAACAGGGACTACGAGGTACTGAAGCTTTCTTT. It codes for CASWEQGLRGTEAFF.

The sample holds many counts of this clonotype. The chain couples TRBV2 to TRBJ2-3; D is undetermined. V was pared by 5 bases and J by 2 bases, with 23 bases between. CDR1 SNHLY and CDR2 FYNNEI come from the germline V gene. CDR3 size: 18 residues. In nucleotides, the CDR3 is TGTGCCAGCAGTTCTCCCGGATTTGTGGGGTTATTCACAGATACGCAGTATTTT. Its protein product is CASSSPGFVGLFTDTQYF. The complete variable domain, with remaining parts taken from reference TRBV2 and TRBJ2-3, reads EPEVTQTPSHQVTQMGQEVILRCVPISNHLYFYWYRQILGQKVEFLVSFYNNEISEKSEIFDDQFSVERPDGSNFTLKIRSTKLEDSAMYFCASSSPGFVGLFTDTQYFGPGTRLTVL.

This clonotype was seen repeatedly, ten times or more. The chain joins TRBV4-2 to TRBJ2-6; D gene unclear. Trimming cost V 0 bases and J 0 bases, with 12 bases left between them. The CDR3 loop spans 18 amino acids. Germline CDR1 is LGHNA and CDR2 is YNFKEQ. CDR3: CASSQDSPVSSGANVLTF. CDR3 in DNA: TGTGCCAGCAGCCAAGACAGCCCTGTTTCCTCTGGGGCCAACGTCCTGACTTTC.

This clonotype was counted between two and nine times. V usage is TRBV15 and J usage is TRBJ2-3; tentatively, D is TRBD1 (6 bases). From germline, CDR1 is LNHNV and CDR2 YYDKDF (reference sequence). With 3 bases removed from V and 2 bases from J, the gap between germline ends came to 15 bases. The CDR3 runs to 16 residues. The CDR3 region is CATSSGTTRATDTQYF. The CDR3 DNA reads as TGTGCCACCAGCAGCGGGACAACACGGGCCACAGATACGCAGTATTTT. Supplemented by reference TRBV15 and TRBJ2-3, the full variable domain reads DAMVIQNPRYQVTQFGKPVTLSCSQTLNHNVMYWYQQKSSQAPKLLFHYYDKDFNNEADTPDNFQSRRPNTSFCFLDIRSPGLGDTAMYLCATSSGTTRATDTQYFGPGTRLTVL.

Written as DNA, the CDR3 is TGTGCCAGCAGTTACACAATCCAGGGTGGCGGCGGCTACACCTTC. Translated, it gives CASSYTIQGGGGYTF. The chain has TRBV6-5 and TRBJ1-2, with TRBD1 as a possible D gene (5 bases). CDR1 MNHEY and CDR2 SVGAGI come from the germline V gene. The CDR3 contains 15 residues. V was trimmed by 2 bases and J by 8 bases, leaving 18 bases between them.

This clonotype was observed a handful of times. The chain links TRBV5-1 to TRBJ2-1; D is unresolved. The CDR3 totals 15 residues. The germline V and J ends were trimmed by 6 bases and 0 bases, with 13 bases remaining between them. Germline CDR1 and CDR2: SGHRS and YFSETQ. CDR3 DNA sequence: TGCGCCAGCACCCCTATCCCCAGCTCCTACAATGAGCAGTTCTTC. This translates into CASTPIPSSYNEQFF. The full variable domain, completed using reference TRBV5-1 and TRBJ2-1, is KAGVTQTPRYLIKTRGQQVTLSCSPISGHRSVSWYQQTPGQGLQFLFEYFSETQRNKGNFPGRFSGRQFSNSRSEMNVSTLELGDSALYLCASTPIPSSYNEQFFGPGTRLTVL.

This clonotype was recorded at least ten times. This chain joins TRBV29-1 and TRBJ1-1; perhaps TRBD1 as D (5 bases). Per the germline V gene, CDR1 is SQVTM and CDR2 is ANQGSEA. Trimming left V 2 bases short and J 1 base short, with 8 bases between. CDR3 length equals 13 residues. CDR3: CSVESGGNTEAFF. CDR3 bases: TGCAGCGTTGAAAGTGGGGGGAACACTGAAGCTTTCTTT.

This clonotype occurred many times. CDR3 nucleotides: TGTGCCAGCAGCCCGGTACTCCTGACAACTAATGAAAAACTGTTTTTT. It is translated as CASSPVLLTTNEKLFF. The J gene is TRBJ1-4, the V gene TRBV27; D unresolved. Germline-derived CDR1 and CDR2 are MNHEY and SMNVEV (reference sequence). CDR3 size: 16 residues. Trimming stripped 6 bases from V and 0 bases from J, with 14 bases between.

This clonotype appeared many times. The genes are TRBV6-1 and TRBJ1-2; no clear D. The germline V gene has CDR1 MNHNS and CDR2 SASEGT. The CDR3 consists of 15 residues. Trimming took off 6 bases at V and 8 bases at J, with 22 bases between the two ends. CDR3 loop: CASREPSDGLGGYTF. The CDR3, as DNA: TGTGCCAGCAGGGAACCATCGGACGGTCTCGGGGGCTACACCTTC.

This clonotype was picked up many times. J is TRBJ2-3 and V is TRBV2, with 8 bases fitting TRBD1. There are 14 residues in the CDR3. The V and J ends lost 3 bases and 5 bases, in that order; junction bases with no gene match: 4. Germline assignment: CDR1 SNHLY and CDR2 FYNNEI. The DNA of the CDR3 is TGTGCCAGCAGTGACAGGGGGCGGCAAGATACGCAGTATTTT. Translated, it gives CASSDRGRQDTQYF.

This clonotype was seen at least ten times. The genes are TRBV12-3 or TRBV12-4 and TRBJ1-1; D gene unclear. The V gene lost 2 bases and the J gene lost 8 bases, with 18 bases spanning the gap. The CDR3 is made up of 15 amino acids. The CDR3 protein is CASSLFGSAILEAFF. The CDR3 DNA reads as TGTGCCAGCAGTTTATTCGGGTCGGCGATCTTAGAAGCTTTCTTT.

This clonotype was picked up many times. V usage is TRBV6-2 or TRBV6-3 and J usage is TRBJ2-3; D remains ambiguous. The germline CDR1 and CDR2 sequences are MNHEY and SVGEGT. V was clipped by 2 bases and J by 2 bases, with 14 bases between them. The CDR3 totals 16 residues. In DNA, the CDR3 is TGTGCCAGCAGTTACGGGCAACTGAAAAACACAGATACGCAGTATTTT. As protein: CASSYGQLKNTDTQYF.

This clonotype was observed a few times. Its ends do not fully match the called genes, so a read error is possible. The V and J genes are TRBV30 and TRBJ1-5, with 9 bases identical to TRBD1. The CDR3 totals 14 residues. CDR1 is GTSNPN, CDR2 SVGIG, per germline (reference sequence). CDR3 amino acids: CAWSLGQGNQPQNF. Written as DNA, the CDR3 is TGTGCCTGGAGTCTGGGACAGGGTAATCAGCCCCAGAATTTT.

This clonotype was counted at least ten times. The rearrangement links TRBV15 to TRBJ2-6, with D perhaps matching TRBD1 (5 bases). The V end lost 5 bases, the J end lost 1 base, and 15 bases lay between the germline ends. Germline assignment: CDR1 LNHNV and CDR2 YYDKDF (reference sequence). The CDR3 length is 17 residues. This CDR3 is CATSGASGISGANVLTF. The CDR3 region has the DNA TGTGCCACCAGCGGAGCTTCAGGGATTTCTGGGGCCAACGTCCTGACTTTC.

This clonotype was seen ten or more times. The chain is built from TRBV11-3 and TRBJ2-7, with D perhaps TRBD1 (6 bases). V lost 5 bases and J 3 bases, leaving 17 bases between the germline ends. This CDR3 region has 15 residues. The germline V gene encodes CDR1 SGHNT and CDR2 YENEEA. The CDR3: CASSPSTGTRYEQYF. The CDR3 DNA is TGTGCCAGCAGCCCATCCACCGGGACACGCTACGAGCAGTACTTC.

The sample holds a few counts of this clonotype. The gene calls are TRBV9 and TRBJ1-3; 10 bases line up with TRBD1. This CDR3 is built from 15 residues. In germline, CDR1 is SGDLS, CDR2 YYNGEE. V lost 4 bases and J lost 3; bases outside the gene matches: 4. CDR3 sequence: CASSPRDRGGNTIYF. The CDR3 DNA follows: TGTGCCAGCAGCCCCCGGGACAGGGGTGGAAACACCATATATTTT.